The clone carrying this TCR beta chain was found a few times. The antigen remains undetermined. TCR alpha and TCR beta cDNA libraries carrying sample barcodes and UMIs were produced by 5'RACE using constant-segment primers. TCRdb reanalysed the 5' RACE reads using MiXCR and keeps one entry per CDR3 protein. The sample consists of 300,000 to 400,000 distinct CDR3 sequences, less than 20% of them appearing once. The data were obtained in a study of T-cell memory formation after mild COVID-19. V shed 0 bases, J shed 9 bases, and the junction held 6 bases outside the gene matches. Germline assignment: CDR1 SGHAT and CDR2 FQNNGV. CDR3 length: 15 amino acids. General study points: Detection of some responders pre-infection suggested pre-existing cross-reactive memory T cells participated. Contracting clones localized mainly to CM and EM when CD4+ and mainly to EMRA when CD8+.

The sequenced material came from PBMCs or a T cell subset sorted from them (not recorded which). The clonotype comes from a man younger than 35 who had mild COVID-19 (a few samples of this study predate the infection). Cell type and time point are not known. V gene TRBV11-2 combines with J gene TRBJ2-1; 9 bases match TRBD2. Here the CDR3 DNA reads TGTGCCAGCAGCTTAGAGCCTAGCGGGGCACGTGAGCAGTTCTTC. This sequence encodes CASSLEPSGAREQFF.